The 13 T cell receptor beta chains below come from one sample, sequenced in a study of patients and donors after allogeneic stem cell transplantation. TCRdb analysed the RT-PCR reads with MiXCR anew, one entry per CDR3 protein. The sample lists approximately 33,000 distinct CDR3 sequences, approximately 6.2% occurring once. Sequenced sample: blood, either unsorted or a sorted T cell fraction (not recorded which). The receptors were gathered from a human donor who was either an allogeneic HSCT recipient or a stem cell or donor lymphocyte infusion donor (not recorded which). It is not recorded whose cells these are; they may come from a transplant donor.

This clonotype was seen at least ten times. The rearrangement links TRBV29-1 to TRBJ2-1; 11 bases line up with TRBD2. CDR1 is SQVTM, CDR2 ANQGSEA, per germline. Trimming at V came to 8 bases and at J to 7 bases, leaving 7 bases not matched to a gene. The CDR3 loop spans 13 amino acids. The DNA of the CDR3 is TGCAGCATTTTAGCGGGAGGGAGGAATGAGCAGTTCTTC. It is translated as CSILAGGRNEQFF.

The table lists this clonotype with many counts. The chain uses TRBV28 and TRBJ2-7; D not resolved. V was shortened by 7 bases and J by 2 bases, with 9 bases between the two germline ends. The CDR3 runs 12 residues. Germline V gives CDR1 MDHEN, CDR2 SYDVKM. CDR3 protein: CASTRNPYEQYF. CDR3 nucleotides: TGTGCCAGCACAAGGAATCCCTACGAGCAGTACTTC.

The chain combines TRBV18 with TRBJ2-5; 7 bases fit TRBD1. Germline CDR1 KGHSH, CDR2 LQKENI. This CDR3 has 14 amino acids. Germline trimming cut 1 base from V and 4 bases from J; bases unmatched to any gene: 3. CDR3 DNA: TGTGCCAGCTCACCACTACAGGGGACAGAGACCCAGTACTTC. Translated: CASSPLQGTETQYF.

The V gene is TRBV7-9, the J gene TRBJ2-1; D may be TRBD1 (7 bases). This CDR3 is 14 amino acids long. The germline V and J ends were trimmed by 5 bases and 5 bases, with 13 bases remaining between them. CDR1 SEHNR and CDR2 FQNEAQ come from the germline V gene (reference sequence). Here the CDR3 DNA reads TGTGCCAGCAGCACGGGGGACAGTAACAATGAGCAGTTCTTC. It codes for CASSTGDSNNEQFF.

This chain links TRBV6-5 with TRBJ2-3, with D perhaps TRBD2 (5 bases). This CDR3 comprises 16 residues. Trimming stripped 2 bases from V and 2 bases from J, with 14 bases between. Germline loops: CDR1 MNHEY, CDR2 SVGAGI. Here the CDR3 reads CASSYGRALFTDTQYF. In DNA, the CDR3 is TGTGCCAGCAGTTACGGGCGGGCCCTTTTCACAGATACGCAGTATTTT.

J is TRBJ1-3 and V is TRBV11-2; 7 bases map to TRBD1. CDR3 size: 15 residues. The V segment lost 1 base and the J segment 0 bases; nucleotides outside the gene matches: 0. Germline V lookup: CDR1 SGHAT, CDR2 FQNNGV. The CDR3 region has the DNA TGTGCCAGCAGCTTAGGGGACAGCTCTGGAAACACCATATATTTT. Protein: CASSLGDSSGNTIYF.

This clonotype was counted many times. This chain connects TRBV7-2 to TRBJ2-1; unclear D gene. V gave up 2 bases and J gave up 0 bases, with 8 bases separating them. Germline V gene data show CDR1 as SGHTA and CDR2 as FQGNSA. This CDR3 has 15 amino acids. The CDR3 is CASSLNWNSYNEQFF. Here the CDR3 DNA reads TGTGCCAGCAGCTTAAACTGGAACTCCTACAATGAGCAGTTCTTC. Using reference TRBV7-2 and TRBJ2-1 for the parts outside the CDR3, the full variable domain is GAGVSQSPSNKVTEKGKDVELRCDPISGHTALYWYRQSLGQGLEFLIYFQGNSAPDKSGLPSDRFSAERTGGSVSTLTIQRTQQEDSAVYLCASSLNWNSYNEQFFGPGTRLTVL.

In its sample, this clonotype was seen many times. This rearrangement joins TRBV3-1 to TRBJ1-1; the D is unclear. The CDR3 sequence is 12 residues long. The V gene's germline CDR1 is LGHDT and CDR2 YNNKEL (reference sequence). V lost 1 base, J lost 7 bases, and 7 bases lay in between. CDR3 nucleotide sequence: TGTGCCAGCAGCCAAGTACAGAGTGAAGCTTTCTTT. Encoded protein: CASSQVQSEAFF. The whole variable domain, filled in from reference TRBV3-1 and TRBJ1-1, reads DTAVSQTPKYLVTQMGNDKSIKCEQNLGHDTMYWYKQDSKKFLKIMFSYNNKELIINETVPNRFSPKSPDKAHLNLHINSLELGDSAVYFCASSQVQSEAFFGQGTRLTVV.

This clonotype was recorded many times. V is TRBV10-2 and J is TRBJ2-5, with a tentative D call TRBD2 (5 bases). V was shortened by 9 bases and J by 0 bases, with 8 bases between the two germline ends. CDR1 and CDR2 from the germline V gene are WSHSY and SAAADI. The CDR3 length is 12 residues. This CDR3 is CASQRNQETQYF. The CDR3, as DNA: TGCGCCAGTCAGCGGAACCAAGAGACCCAGTACTTC.

At least ten counts were recorded for this clonotype. This chain connects TRBV6-5 to TRBJ2-1, with D tentatively TRBD1 or TRBD2 (5 bases each). The CDR3 has 16 residues. Germline V gene sequence: CDR1 MNHEY, CDR2 SVGAGI. Trimming took 0 bases from V and 0 from J, leaving 9 bases between them. The CDR3 region is CASSYSPGSSYNEQFF. The CDR3 region has the DNA TGTGCCAGCAGTTACTCCCCAGGGAGCTCCTACAATGAGCAGTTCTTC.

V is TRBV10-3 and J is TRBJ2-7; D possibly corresponds to TRBD2 (6 bases). The length of the CDR3 is 14 residues. CDR1 ENHRY and CDR2 SYGVKD come from the germline V gene. V gave up 1 base and J gave up 4 bases, with 11 bases separating them. The CDR3 region is CAISELGGLYEQYF. The DNA of the CDR3 is TGTGCCATCAGTGAGTTAGGAGGGTTGTACGAGCAGTACTTC.

This clonotype was seen at least ten times. This chain links TRBV12-3 or TRBV12-4 with TRBJ2-1; D is undetermined. V was trimmed by 5 bases and J by 8 bases, leaving 10 bases between them. CDR3 length: 12 residues. This CDR3 reads CASSPLIHEQFF. CDR3 coding DNA: TGTGCCAGCAGTCCCTTAATTCATGAGCAGTTCTTC.

This clonotype was recorded at least ten times. The chain combines TRBV11-2 with TRBJ2-3; TRBD2 might be the D (6 bases). V gave up 4 bases and J gave up 0 bases, with 14 bases separating them. There are 16 residues in the CDR3. CDR1 and CDR2 (germline): SGHAT, FQNNGV. The CDR3 region is CASSSGLLGSTDTQYF. In nucleotides, the CDR3 is TGTGCCAGCAGCTCAGGACTATTAGGGAGCACAGATACGCAGTATTTT. The full variable domain, its missing parts supplied by reference TRBV11-2 and TRBJ2-3, is EAGVAQSPRYKIIEKRQSVAFWCNPISGHATLYWYQQILGQGPKLLIQFQNNGVVDDSQLPKDRFSAERLKGVDSTLKIQPAKLEDSAVYLCASSSGLLGSTDTQYFGPGTRLTVL.